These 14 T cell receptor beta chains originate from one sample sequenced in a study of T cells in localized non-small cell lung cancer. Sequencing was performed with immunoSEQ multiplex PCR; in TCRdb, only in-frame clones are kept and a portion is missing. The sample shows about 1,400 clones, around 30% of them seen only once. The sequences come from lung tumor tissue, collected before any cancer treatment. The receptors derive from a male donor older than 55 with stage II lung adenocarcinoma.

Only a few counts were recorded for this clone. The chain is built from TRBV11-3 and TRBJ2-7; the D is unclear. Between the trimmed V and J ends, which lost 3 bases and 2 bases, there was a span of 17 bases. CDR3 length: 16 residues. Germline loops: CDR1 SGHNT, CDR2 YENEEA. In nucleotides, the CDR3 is TGTGCCAGCAGCTTGGCCAGGAGCCTAAACCCCTACGAGCAGTACTTC. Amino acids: CASSLARSLNPYEQYF.

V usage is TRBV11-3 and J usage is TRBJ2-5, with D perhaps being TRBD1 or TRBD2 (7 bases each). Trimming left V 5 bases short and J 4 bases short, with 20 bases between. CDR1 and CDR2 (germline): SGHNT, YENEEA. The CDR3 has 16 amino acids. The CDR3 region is CASSPSGGRALETQYF. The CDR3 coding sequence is TGTGCCAGCAGCCCTTCAGGGGGGAGGGCCCTAGAGACCCAGTACTTC.

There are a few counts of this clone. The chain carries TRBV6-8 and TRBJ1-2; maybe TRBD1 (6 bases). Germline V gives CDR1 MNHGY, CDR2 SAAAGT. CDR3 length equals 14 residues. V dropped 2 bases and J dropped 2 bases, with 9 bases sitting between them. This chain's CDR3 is CASSYDRLNYGYTF. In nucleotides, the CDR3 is TGTGCCAGCAGTTACGACAGGTTAAACTATGGCTACACCTTC.

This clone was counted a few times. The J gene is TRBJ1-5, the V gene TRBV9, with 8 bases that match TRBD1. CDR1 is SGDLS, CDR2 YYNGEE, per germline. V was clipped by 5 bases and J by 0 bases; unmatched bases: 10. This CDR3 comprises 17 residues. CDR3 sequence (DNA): TGTGCCAGCAGAGCCGGGACAGGAATGGATAGCAATCAGCCCCAGCATTTT. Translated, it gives CASRAGTGMDSNQPQHF. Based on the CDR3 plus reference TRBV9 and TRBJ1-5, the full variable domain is DSGVTQTPKHLITATGQRVTLRCSPRSGDLSVYWYQQSLDQGLQFLIQYYNGEERAKGNILERFSAQQFPDLHSELNLSSLELGDSALYFCASRAGTGMDSNQPQHFGDGTRLSIL.

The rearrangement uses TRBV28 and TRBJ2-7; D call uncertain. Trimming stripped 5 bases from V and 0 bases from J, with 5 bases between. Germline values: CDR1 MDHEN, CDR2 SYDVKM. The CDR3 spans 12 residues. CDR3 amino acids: CASSRDSYEQYF. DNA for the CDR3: TGTGCCAGCAGTCGCGACTCCTACGAGCAGTACTTC.

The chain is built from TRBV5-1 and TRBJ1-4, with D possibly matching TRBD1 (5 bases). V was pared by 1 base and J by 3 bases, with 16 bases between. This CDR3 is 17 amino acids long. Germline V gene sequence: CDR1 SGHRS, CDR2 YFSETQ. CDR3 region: CASSLRVGLGANEKLFF. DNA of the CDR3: TGCGCCAGCAGCTTGAGAGTAGGATTGGGGGCTAATGAAAAACTGTTTTTT. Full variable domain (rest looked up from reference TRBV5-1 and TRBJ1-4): KAGVTQTPRYLIKTRGQQVTLSCSPISGHRSVSWYQQTPGQGLQFLFEYFSETQRNKGNFPGRFSGRQFSNSRSEMNVSTLELGDSALYLCASSLRVGLGANEKLFFGSGTQLSVL.

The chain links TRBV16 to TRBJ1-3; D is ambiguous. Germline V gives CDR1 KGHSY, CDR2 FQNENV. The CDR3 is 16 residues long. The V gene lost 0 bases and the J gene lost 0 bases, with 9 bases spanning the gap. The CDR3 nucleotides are TGTGCCAGCAGCCAATCGAGAATTAGCTCTGGAAACACCATATATTTT. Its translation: CASSQSRISSGNTIYF.

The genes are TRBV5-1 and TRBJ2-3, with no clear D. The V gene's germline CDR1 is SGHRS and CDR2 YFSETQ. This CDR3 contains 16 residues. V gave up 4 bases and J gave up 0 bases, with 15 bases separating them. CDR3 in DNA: TGCGCCAGCAGCCATCTGTCGGCTACTAGCACAGATACGCAGTATTTT. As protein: CASSHLSATSTDTQYF. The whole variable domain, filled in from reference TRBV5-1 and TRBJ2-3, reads KAGVTQTPRYLIKTRGQQVTLSCSPISGHRSVSWYQQTPGQGLQFLFEYFSETQRNKGNFPGRFSGRQFSNSRSEMNVSTLELGDSALYLCASSHLSATSTDTQYFGPGTRLTVL.

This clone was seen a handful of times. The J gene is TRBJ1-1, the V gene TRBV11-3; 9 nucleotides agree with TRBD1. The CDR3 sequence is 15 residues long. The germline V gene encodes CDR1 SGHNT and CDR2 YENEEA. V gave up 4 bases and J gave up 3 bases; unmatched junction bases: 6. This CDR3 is CASSWRGDRDTEAFF. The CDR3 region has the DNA TGTGCCAGCAGCTGGCGGGGGGACAGGGACACTGAAGCTTTCTTT.

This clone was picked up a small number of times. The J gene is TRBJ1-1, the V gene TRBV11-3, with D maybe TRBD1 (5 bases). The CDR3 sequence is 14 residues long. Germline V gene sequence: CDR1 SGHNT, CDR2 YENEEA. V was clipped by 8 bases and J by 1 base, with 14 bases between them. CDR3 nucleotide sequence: TGTGCCAGCTTTCTGGGACGGGGGAACACTGAAGCTTTCTTT. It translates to CASFLGRGNTEAFF.

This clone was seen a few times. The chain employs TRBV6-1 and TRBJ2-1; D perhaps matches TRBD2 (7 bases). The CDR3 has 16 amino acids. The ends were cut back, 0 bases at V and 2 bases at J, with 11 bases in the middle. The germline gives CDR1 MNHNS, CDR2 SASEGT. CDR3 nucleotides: TGTGCCAGCAGTGAAGCGGGAGGGGGAACCTACAATGAGCAGTTCTTC. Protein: CASSEAGGGTYNEQFF.

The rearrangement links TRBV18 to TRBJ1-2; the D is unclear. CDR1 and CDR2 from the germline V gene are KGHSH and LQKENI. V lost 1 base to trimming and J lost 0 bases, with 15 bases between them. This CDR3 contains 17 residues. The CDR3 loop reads CASSPLFQTEPNYGYTF. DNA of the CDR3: TGTGCCAGCTCACCACTCTTTCAAACGGAGCCTAACTATGGCTACACCTTC.

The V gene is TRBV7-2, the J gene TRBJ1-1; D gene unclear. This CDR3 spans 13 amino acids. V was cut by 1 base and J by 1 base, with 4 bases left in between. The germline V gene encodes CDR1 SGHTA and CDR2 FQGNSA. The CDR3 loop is CASSLVRNTEAFF. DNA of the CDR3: TGTGCCAGCAGCTTAGTTCGGAACACTGAAGCTTTCTTT.

The CDR3 sequence is CASSQGGANQPQHF. The CDR3 DNA sequence: TGTGCCAGCTCACAAGGGGGGGCAAATCAGCCCCAGCATTTT. The gene calls are TRBV18 and TRBJ1-5; D perhaps matches TRBD1 (6 bases). Trimming removed 4 bases from V and 4 bases from J, with 11 bases in between. The length of the CDR3 is 14 residues. From germline, CDR1 is KGHSH and CDR2 LQKENI. The full variable domain, rest sourced from reference TRBV18 and TRBJ1-5, is NAGVMQNPRHLVRRRGQEARLRCSPMKGHSHVYWYRQLPEEGLKFMVYLQKENIIDESGMPKERFSAEFPKEGPSILRIQQVVRGDSAAYFCASSQGGANQPQHFGDGTRLSIL.